This T cell receptor (beta chain) was retrieved from a study of control samples from healthy donors and cancer patients. Produced via immunoSEQ multiplex PCR; TCRdb's table is partial and in-frame only. The sample has about 77,000 clones; over 80% are singletons. The germline CDR1 and CDR2 sequences are SGHRS and YFSETQ. This CDR3 spans 13 amino acids. V lost 4 bases and J 3 bases, leaving 8 bases between the germline ends. The chain carries TRBV5-1 and TRBJ2-1; weak D call: TRBD1 (6 bases). Sequences were obtained from blood. This clonotype was obtained from a woman aged 55-69 years in good health. CDR3: CASSPDSYNEQFF. In nucleotides, the CDR3 is TGCGCCAGCAGCCCGGACAGCTACAATGAGCAGTTCTTC. Filled out from reference TRBV5-1 and TRBJ2-1, the complete variable domain reads KAGVTQTPRYLIKTRGQQVTLSCSPISGHRSVSWYQQTPGQGLQFLFEYFSETQRNKGNFPGRFSGRQFSNSRSEMNVSTLELGDSALYLCASSPDSYNEQFFGPGTRLTVL.